The TCR beta chain under discussion was sequenced for a study of cytomegalovirus exposure and HLA in healthy donors (dated by TCRdb to 2016 to 2017). Some background on the complete study: An earlier analysis of some 620 of the donors reported roughly 300 Gb of sequence data and 95 million to 120 million unique TCR beta sequences obtained from about 179 million T cells. An early release covering 550 to 700 HLA-typed donors comprised about 300 gigabases of sequencing data and around 80 million unique TCR sequences. Of the approximately 400 genotyped donors, 65% to 90% were placed in the genetic ancestry cluster associated with self-reported Caucasian donors. The aim of the study was to test whether cataloging public T cell receptors could identify signatures of past pathogen exposure. Using immunosequencing, the study profiled T cell repertoires from fewer than 700 subjects and related those repertoires to cytomegalovirus serostatus. In addition to the first cohort of several hundred subjects, a separate validation cohort of approximately 110 different subjects was used. To predict cytomegalovirus infection status, the study brought together high-throughput TCR immunosequencing, statistical association of individual TCRs with disease status, and machine learning. To study patterns of TCR occurrence, a later analysis re-analyzed previously published TCR beta repertoires from under 750 donors and added high-resolution HLA genotyping. The later analysis used no new phenotypic data to find candidate immune exposures, relying instead on TCR beta sequences and their occurrence across donors. An earlier analysis of approximately 580 of the donors used high-throughput TCR beta sequencing to judge whether each TCR beta V gene segment behaved as functional or pseudogenic. Donor age, sex, ethnicity and CMV serostatus were compiled alongside the repertoire data. A later genetic analysis took genome-wide SNP genotypes for about 55% of the roughly 700 donors and used that subset as a discovery cohort. Every repertoire in the discovery cohort had been generated on one and the same sequencing platform. HLA typing included class I and class II loci at four-digit resolution. The number of donors typed differed by locus, with roughly 629-640 for A, B, C, DRB1 and DQB1, around 500 for DQA1, 600 to 610 for DPA1, and some 440 for DPB1. Several DR-DQ haplotypes were handled as single units for association and clustering because linkage in the cohort was strong. Across 300 to 400 genotyped donors of the cohort, an average of about 240,000 unique TCR beta nucleotide sequences per donor were sequenced, and roughly 20% of those sequences were non-productive. Study-wide conclusions, independent of this receptor: The study listed 150 to 200 TCR beta chains as associated with cytomegalovirus. Several of the top co-occurrence clusters appeared to be linked to parvovirus B19, influenza, CMV and Epstein-Barr virus, according to a later analysis. Presence/absence analyses assumed roughly uniform sequencing depth across donors, an assumption that may not hold. Because the 87-base-pair reads could not distinguish some IMGT-functional V segments, including TRBV6-2 and TRBV6-3, those segments were excluded. In this cohort, only TCR beta chains were sequenced, and detectable features were limited by the absence of alpha or paired-chain data. In an earlier analysis of more than 450 of the donors, most TCR beta V segments were observed in productive rearrangements about 87% or about 30% of the time, broadly matching IMGT annotations. A cluster of highly shared sequence variants was judged likely to be a technical artifact of the sequencing pipeline. Most TCR sequences were observed very rarely across donors, whereas some public TCRs were present in many individuals. Linkage disequilibrium might explain the correlated functional status among segregating V segments, but an unknown experimental factor could not be excluded. When HLA alleles, especially DR and DQ, strongly co-occurred, attributing TCR associations to individual alleles was difficult. In a later analysis, some 18,000 TCR beta sequences were associated with specific HLA alleles at a false discovery rate of 0.05. Three of the identified cytomegalovirus-associated TCR beta chains were confirmed in vitro to be specific for cytomegalovirus antigens. Because counts were too low, about 18 rarely observed V segments, including chromosome 9 orphons, were excluded from the earlier analysis of some 540 of the donors. CMV serostatus was the only immune exposure information available for the cohort. A further reported finding was that TCR beta sequences accurately predicted the HLA-A and HLA-B alleles for most subjects in the first cohort. The authors suggested that the approach could potentially be extended to other disease states and immunological phenotypes. In a later genetic analysis, fewer N-insertions in productive TCRs were reported among donors in an Asian-associated ancestry cluster than the 666-donor mean. In a later analysis, most CMV-associated TCR beta chains were found to appear HLA-restricted, with HLA associations seemingly driven largely by CMV exposure. V-gene and J-gene trimming of TCR beta chains was associated with a missense DCLRE1C variant in a later genetic analysis, and the association was replicated in an independent cohort. Because HLA typing was missing for some donors at each locus, association tests included only the typed subset. A later analysis found that TCR association rates varied across HLA loci, with DRB1 alleles showing the most associated TCRs and HLA-C alleles the fewest. Cytomegalovirus status was reported to be diagnosed by the classifier with high specificity and sensitivity in both the original and validation cohorts. A later analysis found that HLA-associated TCR beta chains were more clonally expanded and had lower generation probabilities than equally common non-associated chains.

In the case of this clone: Its antigen is unknown. Base-call qualities are not available, and no considerably larger clone is one nucleotide away.

The cohort comprised fewer than 700 healthy bone marrow donors. At the time of sampling, all cohort members were nominally healthy, though unrecorded immune exposures were likely present. The donor tested CMV seropositive and was one of the 289 seropositive cohort members. Each donor provided a peripheral blood sample, and peripheral blood mononuclear cells were used for TCR beta sequencing. Genomic DNA extraction from the blood cell samples was performed with the Qiagen DNeasy Blood Extraction Kit. Library construction relied on the immunoSEQ multiplex PCR assay. The multiplex PCR relied on a mix of 60 forward primers for TCR Vbeta segments and 13 reverse primers for TCR Jbeta segments. The CDR3 region of rearranged TCR beta genes was amplified from genomic DNA by a multiplex PCR assay. The amplified TCR beta libraries were sequenced on the Illumina HiSeq System as 87-base-pair reads. In the paper's pipeline: A later analysis tallied some 79 million unique TCR beta chains across the 700 or so repertoires, and roughly 11 million of those chains were shared by two or more donors. A nearest-neighbor algorithm error-corrected the raw reads and collapsed the reads into unique sequences, merging closely related sequences to remove PCR and sequencing errors. Alignment of CDR3 sequences to IMGT reference sequences was used to assign V, D and J gene segments. Each retained sequence needed at least a six-nucleotide match to both a V gene segment and a J gene segment. Rearrangements were classified as productive when the CDR3 lacked stop codons and remained in frame with V and J, and all other rearrangements were classified as non-productive. CDR3 was defined according to IMGT convention as the region running from the second conserved V-encoded cysteine to the conserved J-encoded phenylalanine. Sequences without an unambiguous match to a single V gene segment were excluded from the earlier analysis of about 600 of the donors. In an earlier analysis of a few hundred of the donors, a V segment was called functional when productive rearrangements were above 56.7%, and segregating when the standard deviation between donors exceeded 5%. To diagnose cytomegalovirus status from the catalog of TCR beta chain sequences, a statistical classification framework was built. A later analysis assigned V and J genes by comparing TCR nucleotide sequences with IMGT/GENE-DB human TR gene sequences. Using the TCRdist pipeline, a later analysis assigned CDR3 sequences along with most-parsimonious VDJ recombination scenarios. In a later analysis, each TCR beta chain was defined by its CDR3 amino acid sequence together with its V-gene family, and reads without a unique V-gene family were excluded. To address suspected cross-contamination and a sequencing artifact, a later analysis removed some 620 highly shared, low-generation-probability nucleotide sequences. A later analysis calculated a clonal expansion index for each public chain from normalized within-repertoire ranks of inferred template counts. In a later analysis, generation probabilities were computed with a VDJ recombination model fitted to out-of-frame rearrangements, and the resulting probabilities were checked against IGoR. In a later analysis, TCR-TCR, TCR-HLA and TCR-CMV co-occurrence was scored with hypergeometric tests, and a repertoire-size bias correction was applied to TCR pairs. A later analysis estimated false discovery rates by permuting HLA or CMV assignments 20 times. In a later analysis, co-occurring TCRs were grouped with DBSCAN, and TCRdist sequence similarity was added when clustering was performed within HLA-allele-positive subsets. Co-occurrence clustering excluded repertoires with fewer than 30,000 or more than 120,000 public chains, plus five with anomalous nucleotide sharing. TCRdb retrieved this table from immuneACCESS and kept in-frame rearrangements only. Not all clones are present; in checked studies, unresolved V genes account for under half, and no reason is known for the remainder. The DNA was the basis for D and trimming; V, J and clone size are from that table. The sample contains about 160,000 clones, more than 75% of them found a single time. Roughly 9.7% of the sample is held by the ten biggest clonotypes.

Deletion took 0 bases off V and 6 bases off J, with a span of 12 bases between the germline ends. In the germline V gene (reference sequence), CDR1 corresponds to GTSNPN and CDR2 to SVGIG. Including the terminal cysteine and phenylalanine, the CDR3 comprises 14 residues. The entry retains the CDR3 DNA only, 42 bases that are in frame from base 1. This clonotype originated in a man younger than 30 in good health and CMV-seropositive. The V gene is TRBV30 and the J gene is TRBJ2-1; TRBD1 might be the D gene, on 6 matching bases. The specimen was PBMCs. The CDR3 reads CAWSVNRVSNEQFF. The bases are TGTGCCTGGAGTGTAAACAGGGTTTCCAATGAGCAGTTCTTC.